What follows are 19 T cell receptor beta chains derived from one specimen sequenced in a study of cytomegalovirus exposure and HLA in healthy donors. Use of 60 Vbeta and 13 Jbeta primers characterized the PCR. Some clones are missing from TCRdb's copy, which holds only in-frame ones; the method was immunoSEQ multiplex PCR. The table lists around 98,000 clones, about 81% of them singletons. The sample taken for sequencing was PBMCs. Receptor source: a man in his forties in good health and CMV-seronegative.

Note on this clone: A read error may account for a junction end that differs from germline. The V call is TRBV25-1, the J call TRBJ1-6; 8 bases match TRBD1. Germline V gene data show CDR1 as MGHDK and CDR2 as SYGVNS. The CDR3 loop spans 12 amino acids. In DNA, the CDR3 is TGTGCCAGCCGTGATGACAGGGGTCCCCTCCACTTT. Translating it yields CASRDDRGPLHF.

The CDR3 nucleotides are TGTGCCATCAGTCAACAGGGACGGGGAGGCTACACCTTC. Translated: CAISQQGRGGYTF. The rearrangement uses TRBV10-3 and TRBJ1-2; tentative D call: TRBD1 (6 bases). Germline CDR1 is ENHRY and CDR2 is SYGVKD. The length of the CDR3 is 13 residues. Trimming took 5 bases from V and 8 from J, leaving 15 bases between them.

The sample holds one count of this clone. The CDR3, as DNA: TGTGCCAGCAGTTTTCCACAGGGTAACTATGGCTACACCTTC. Its translation: CASSFPQGNYGYTF. The genes are TRBV28 and TRBJ1-2; perhaps TRBD1 as D (6 bases). This CDR3 is 14 amino acids long. Deletions cut 3 bases from V and 1 base from J, with 9 bases between. CDR1 is MDHEN, CDR2 SYDVKM, per germline.

This chain uses TRBV7-2 with TRBJ1-2; D unclear. Germline CDR1 SGHTA, CDR2 FQGNSA. V lost 5 bases, J lost 3 bases, and 10 bases lay in between. The CDR3 has 13 residues. The DNA of the CDR3 is TGTGCCAGCAGCCCCAGTAACGACTATGGCTACACCTTC. The encoded protein is CASSPSNDYGYTF.

The rearrangement links TRBV5-4 to TRBJ2-5; 8 nucleotides match TRBD2. Trimming took 0 bases from V and 5 from J; bases not matched to a gene: 6. The CDR3 totals 15 residues. The germline V gene encodes CDR1 SGHNT and CDR2 YYREEE (reference sequence). The CDR3 region has the DNA TGTGCCAGCAGCTTGGGAACTAGCGGAGGGGAGACCCAGTACTTC. Its translation is CASSLGTSGGETQYF.

The chain links TRBV5-1 to TRBJ2-2, with 7 bases that match TRBD1. Germline CDR1 reads SGHRS; CDR2 reads YFSETQ. V was pared by 4 bases and J by 5 bases, with 5 bases of the junction left unmatched. The CDR3 totals 14 residues. The CDR3 DNA sequence: TGCGCCAGCAGCCCCGGGACAGAAACCGGGGAGCTGTTTTTT. Amino acids: CASSPGTETGELFF.

This clone showed up just a few times. V is TRBV6-1 and J is TRBJ1-1; unclear D gene. There are 13 residues in the CDR3. V shed 4 bases and J shed 4 bases, with 10 bases lying between them. Looked up from germline, CDR1 is MNHNS and CDR2 is SASEGT. This CDR3 is CASSVESGTEAFF. The CDR3 DNA sequence: TGTGCCAGCAGTGTAGAGTCCGGCACTGAAGCTTTCTTT.

The chain combines TRBV19 with TRBJ2-3; D possibly corresponds to TRBD1 (6 bases). This CDR3 has 17 residues. The V and J ends lost 6 bases and 0 bases respectively, with 19 bases between them. Per germline, CDR1 LNHDA and CDR2 SQIVND (reference sequence). The CDR3 loop reads CASSVDRKTASTDTQYF. The CDR3 DNA reads TGTGCCAGTAGCGTCGACAGGAAAACTGCTAGCACAGATACGCAGTATTTT.

The chain combines TRBV7-9 with TRBJ1-4; no reliable D call. Germline values: CDR1 SEHNR, CDR2 FQNEAQ (reference sequence). Trimming pared 4 bases from V and 3 bases from J, leaving 9 bases between. The CDR3 sequence is 14 residues long. The chain's CDR3 is CASSSSIPNEKLFF. CDR3 DNA sequence: TGTGCCAGCAGCTCCAGTATTCCTAATGAAAAACTGTTTTTT.

The chain combines TRBV10-1 with TRBJ2-7; no definite D call. The CDR3 extends over 16 amino acids. Germline V gene data show CDR1 as WNHNN and CDR2 as SYGVQD (reference sequence). V was cut by 0 bases and J by 2 bases, with 14 bases left in between. CDR3 sequence: CASSESKFQVTYEQYF. CDR3 DNA: TGCGCCAGCAGTGAGTCGAAGTTCCAGGTTACCTACGAGCAGTACTTC.

The chain recombines TRBV6-1 with TRBJ1-5; no clear D gene. V was trimmed by 3 bases and J by 2 bases, leaving 8 bases between them. Germline values: CDR1 MNHNS, CDR2 SASEGT. This CDR3 has 14 residues. CDR3 DNA sequence: TGTGCCAGCAGTGATTCGGGTGGCAATCAGCCCCAGCATTTT. This translates into CASSDSGGNQPQHF.

The CDR3 sequence is CASSQAGLSNEQFF. In nucleotides, the CDR3 is TGCGCCAGCAGCCAAGCCGGGTTAAGCAATGAGCAGTTCTTC. The chain joins TRBV4-1 to TRBJ2-1; D not resolved. The CDR3 is made up of 14 amino acids. Trimming shortened V by 1 base and J by 6 bases, and 10 bases separated the two germline ends. The germline V gene encodes CDR1 MGHRA and CDR2 YSYEKL.

Written as DNA, the CDR3 is TGTGCCAGCTCACGGGGACAGCCGCGGTACAATGAGCAGTTCTTC. Translation gives CASSRGQPRYNEQFF. This chain uses TRBV18 with TRBJ2-1; 7 nucleotides agree with TRBD1. The V and J ends lost 4 bases and 4 bases, in that order; junction bases with no gene match: 7. Germline CDR1 and CDR2: KGHSH and LQKENI. The CDR3 covers 15 residues.

The chain uses TRBV30 and TRBJ2-5; tentatively, D is TRBD2 (6 bases). CDR1 GTSNPN and CDR2 SVGIG come from the germline V gene (reference sequence). Trimming cost V 3 bases and J 3 bases, with 17 bases left between them. This CDR3 spans 15 amino acids. Here the CDR3 reads CAWSLRRGEEETQYF. DNA for the CDR3: TGTGCCTGGAGCCTCCGGCGGGGAGAGGAAGAGACCCAGTACTTC.

About this clone itself: Other DNA sequences within the sample encode an identical CDR3. The chain links TRBV19 to TRBJ1-1, with D possibly TRBD1 on 6 matching bases. Trimming stripped 7 bases from V and 0 bases from J, with 24 bases between. CDR3 length equals 18 residues. The germline gives CDR1 LNHDA, CDR2 SQIVND (reference sequence). CDR3 amino acids: CASNTGTRTISMNTEAFF. CDR3 in DNA: TGTGCCAGTAACACCGGGACAAGAACAATTTCCATGAACACTGAAGCTTTCTTT.

The chain uses TRBV11-2 and TRBJ2-1, with 12 positions matching TRBD2. The CDR3 has 15 residues. The trim removed 5 bases at V and 4 bases at J, leaving 3 bases unmatched. The germline V gene encodes CDR1 SGHAT and CDR2 FQNNGV. The CDR3 loop is CASSPLAGGYNEQFF. As DNA, the CDR3 is TGTGCCAGCAGCCCACTAGCGGGGGGTTACAATGAGCAGTTCTTC. Complete variable domain (other parts from reference TRBV11-2 and TRBJ2-1): EAGVAQSPRYKIIEKRQSVAFWCNPISGHATLYWYQQILGQGPKLLIQFQNNGVVDDSQLPKDRFSAERLKGVDSTLKIQPAKLEDSAVYLCASSPLAGGYNEQFFGPGTRLTVL.

The chain joins TRBV7-9 to TRBJ1-2, with 11 bases identical to TRBD1. CDR3 length: 17 amino acids. Trimming cost V 0 bases and J 4 bases; bases outside gene matches: 7. Germline V gene lookup returns CDR1 SEHNR and CDR2 FQNEAQ (reference sequence). CDR3 DNA: TGTGCCAGCAGCTTAGCCTGGGACAGGGGGAGAGGCTATGGCTACACCTTC. This translates into CASSLAWDRGRGYGYTF.

V usage is TRBV5-1 and J usage is TRBJ2-7; D might be TRBD2 (5 bases). The CDR3 is 13 residues long. Trimming took off 4 bases at V and 4 bases at J, with 12 bases between the two ends. Germline loops: CDR1 SGHRS, CDR2 YFSETQ. The CDR3 sequence: CASSAERGYEQYF. The CDR3 nucleotides read TGCGCCAGCAGCGCGGAAAGAGGGTACGAGCAGTACTTC. Full variable domain (rest looked up from reference TRBV5-1 and TRBJ2-7): KAGVTQTPRYLIKTRGQQVTLSCSPISGHRSVSWYQQTPGQGLQFLFEYFSETQRNKGNFPGRFSGRQFSNSRSEMNVSTLELGDSALYLCASSAERGYEQYFGPGTRLTVT.

The chain carries TRBV7-2 and TRBJ1-2, with 7 bases lining up with TRBD1. The CDR3 totals 14 residues. Germline-derived CDR1 and CDR2 are SGHTA and FQGNSA. V trimming: 1 base; J trimming: 4 bases; junction bases outside the gene matches: 3. The CDR3 spells CASSLVDRIYGYTF. In DNA form, the CDR3 reads TGTGCCAGCAGCTTAGTGGACAGGATCTATGGCTACACCTTC.